This TCR beta chain was sequenced during a study of cytomegalovirus exposure and HLA in healthy donors (dated by TCRdb to 2016 to 2017). Background on the whole study: An earlier analysis of roughly 610 of the donors reported approximately 280 Gb of sequence data and 117 million unique TCR beta sequences obtained from around 170 million T cells. An early release covering over 500 HLA-typed donors comprised approximately 300 gigabases of sequencing data and 85 million or so unique TCR sequences. Among the roughly 370 genotyped donors, around 79% belonged to the genetic ancestry cluster associated with self-reported Caucasian donors. The aim of the study was to test whether cataloging public T cell receptors could identify signatures of past pathogen exposure. The T cell repertoires of some 670 subjects were profiled by immunosequencing and related to cytomegalovirus serostatus. A separate validation cohort of about 110 different subjects was used in addition to the 666-subject first cohort. To predict cytomegalovirus infection status, the study combined high-throughput TCR immunosequencing, statistical association of individual TCRs with disease status, and machine learning. In a later analysis, previously published TCR beta repertoires from 550 to 700 donors were re-analyzed and high-resolution HLA genotyping was added so that TCR occurrence patterns could be studied. In the later analysis, no new phenotypic data were used to find candidate immune exposures; instead, reliance was placed on TCR beta sequences and their occurrence across donors. In an earlier analysis of 587 of the donors, high-throughput TCR beta sequencing was used to judge whether each TCR beta V gene segment behaved as functional or pseudogenic. Donor age, sex, ethnicity and CMV serostatus were collected together with the repertoire data. A later genetic analysis took genome-wide SNP genotypes for about 55% of the roughly 670 donors and used that subset as a discovery cohort. Every repertoire in the discovery cohort had been generated on one and the same sequencing platform. Class I and class II HLA loci were covered by the typing at four-digit resolution. The number of typed donors differed by locus: roughly 620-630 for A, B, C, DRB1 and DQB1; some 540 for DQA1; 606 for DPA1; and about 450 for DPB1. Four or five DR-DQ haplotypes were treated as single units for association and clustering because of strong linkage in the cohort. Among about 400 genotyped donors of the cohort, an average of approximately 220,000 unique TCR beta nucleotide sequences was sequenced per donor, of which about 18% were non-productive.

The germline V and J ends show losses of 2 bases and 7 bases respectively, and no gene match explains 7 bases of the junction. Looking up the germline V gene (reference sequence) yields CDR1 MNHEY and CDR2 SMNVEV. The CDR3 contains 15 residues, cysteine and phenylalanine counted. Only the CDR3 DNA stays, 45 bases, in frame from base 1. The cohort comprised some 730 healthy bone marrow donors. All cohort members were sampled while nominally healthy, although unrecorded immune exposures were likely present. The donor was CMV seropositive and belonged to the group of 250 to 300 seropositive cohort members. A peripheral blood sample was provided by each donor, and peripheral blood mononuclear cells were used for TCR beta sequencing. The Qiagen DNeasy Blood Extraction Kit was used to extract genomic DNA from the blood cell samples. As regards this clone: Its specific antigen is unknown.

Receptors were amplified or captured by the immunoSEQ multiplex PCR assay. For the multiplex PCR, a mixture combining 60 forward primers for TCR Vbeta segments and 13 reverse primers for TCR Jbeta segments was used. The CDR3 region of rearranged TCR beta genes was amplified from genomic DNA by a multiplex PCR assay. On the Illumina HiSeq System, the amplified TCR beta libraries were sequenced as 87-base-pair reads. Per the authors' processing: A later analysis counted approximately 84 million unique TCR beta chains across the 690 or so repertoires, and some 11 million of these chains were shared by at least two donors. Raw reads were error-corrected and collapsed into unique sequences with a nearest-neighbor algorithm that merged closely related sequences to remove PCR and sequencing errors. To assign V, D and J gene segments, CDR3 sequences were aligned to IMGT reference sequences. For a sequence to be retained, a match of at least six nucleotides to both a V gene segment and a J gene segment was required. Rearrangements were called productive when the CDR3 lacked stop codons and stayed in frame with V and J; all others were non-productive. Following IMGT convention, CDR3 was defined as the stretch from the second conserved V-encoded cysteine up to the conserved J-encoded phenylalanine. In an earlier analysis of roughly 610 of the donors, sequences lacking an unambiguous match to a single V gene segment were excluded. In an earlier analysis of some 590 of the donors, V segments were called functional above 56.7% productive rearrangements and were called segregating when the between-donor standard deviation exceeded 5%. A statistical classification framework was built to diagnose cytomegalovirus status from the catalog of TCR beta chain sequences. A later analysis assigned V and J genes by comparing TCR nucleotide sequences with IMGT/GENE-DB human TR gene sequences. Using the TCRdist pipeline, a later analysis assigned CDR3 sequences along with most-parsimonious VDJ recombination scenarios. In a later analysis, each TCR beta chain was defined by its CDR3 amino acid sequence together with its V-gene family, and reads lacking a unique V-gene family were excluded. As a way to deal with suspected cross-contamination and a sequencing artifact, a later analysis dropped 592 nucleotide sequences that were highly shared and had low generation probability. A later analysis calculated a clonal expansion index for each public chain from normalized within-repertoire ranks of inferred template counts. In a later analysis, generation probabilities were computed with a VDJ recombination model fitted to out-of-frame rearrangements, and the resulting probabilities were checked against IGoR. In a later analysis, TCR-TCR, TCR-HLA and TCR-CMV co-occurrence was scored with hypergeometric tests, and a repertoire-size bias correction was applied to TCR pairs. To estimate false discovery rates, a later analysis permuted the HLA or CMV assignments 20 times. In a later analysis, co-occurring TCRs were grouped using DBSCAN, with TCRdist sequence similarity added in when clustering inside HLA-allele-positive subsets. Repertoires with fewer than 30,000 or more than 120,000 public chains were left out of co-occurrence clustering, as were five repertoires with anomalous nucleotide sharing. As stored in TCRdb, this immuneACCESS dataset retains in-frame rearrangements with V and J assigned. A fraction of the clones does not appear; measured against another copy, unresolved V genes explain less than half of the discrepancy, and the remainder lacks a known reason. That table is the source of V, J and clone size, and D and trimming were worked out from the DNA. The sample's records list 220,000 or so clones. 0.95% to 1.3% of the sample comes from the top ten.

The paper as a whole reports these results and caveats: When HLA alleles, especially DR and DQ, strongly co-occurred, TCR associations were difficult to assign to individual alleles. Across donors, most TCR sequences were observed very rarely, whereas some public TCRs were present in many individuals. Specific HLA alleles were associated with more than 15,000 TCR beta sequences at a false discovery rate of 0.05 in a later analysis. A cluster of highly shared sequence variants was judged likely to be a technical artifact of the sequencing pipeline. A further reported finding was that TCR beta sequences accurately predicted the HLA-A and HLA-B alleles for most subjects in the first cohort. Because counts were too low, seventeen rarely observed V segments, including chromosome 9 orphons, were excluded from the earlier analysis of 587 of the donors. Linkage disequilibrium might explain the correlated functional status among segregating V segments, but an unknown experimental factor could not be excluded. An association between a missense DCLRE1C variant and V-gene and J-gene trimming of TCR beta chains was found in a later genetic analysis and replicated in an independent cohort. In a later analysis, HLA-associated TCR beta chains were found to be more clonally expanded and to have lower generation probabilities than equally common non-associated chains. Some IMGT-functional V segments, including TRBV6-2 and TRBV6-3, could not be told apart with the 87-base-pair reads, so those segments were excluded. For the cohort, immune exposure information was limited to CMV serostatus. Sequencing depth was assumed to be roughly uniform across donors in the presence/absence analyses, though that assumption may not hold. Only TCR beta chains were sequenced in this cohort, and the absence of alpha or paired-chain data limited detectable features. Broadly in line with IMGT annotations, most TCR beta V segments showed up in productive rearrangements about 87% or about 30% of the time in an earlier analysis of 450 to 600 of the donors. The authors suggested that the approach could potentially be extended to other disease states and immunological phenotypes. According to a later analysis, parvovirus B19, influenza, CMV and Epstein-Barr virus appeared linked to several top co-occurrence clusters. A later analysis found that TCR association rates varied across HLA loci, with DRB1 alleles showing the most associated TCRs and HLA-C alleles the fewest. The classifier was reported to diagnose cytomegalovirus status with high specificity and sensitivity in both the original and validation cohorts. In vitro tests confirmed that a few of the cytomegalovirus-associated TCR beta chains recognize cytomegalovirus antigens. A total of some 180 TCR beta chains were listed by the study as associated with cytomegalovirus. Because some donors lacked HLA typing at each locus, the association tests relied only on the typed subset. In a later analysis, most CMV-associated TCR beta chains were found to appear HLA-restricted, with HLA associations seemingly driven largely by CMV exposure. According to a later genetic analysis, donors in an Asian-associated ancestry cluster had fewer N-insertions in productive TCRs than the roughly 670-donor mean.

The specimen sequenced was PBMCs. The TCR was taken from a girl aged 2 to 10 in good health and CMV-seropositive. The chain joins TRBV27 to TRBJ2-7, and TRBD2 aligns with 11 junction nucleotides. The DNA sequence is given as TGTGCCAGCAGTTTACTGACTAGCGGGATGAGAGAGCAGTACTTC. It encodes CASSLLTSGMREQYF.